Below are 29 T cell receptor beta chains sequenced from a single sample in a study of tissue T cells after allogeneic stem cell transplantation. Stated time point: mouse harvest day 14 after allogeneic transplant. Mouse grafts combined 10^7 T-cell-depleted bone marrow cells with 10^6 splenic CD5+ T cells. Assay used: immunoSEQ multiplex PCR; TCRdb lists only in-frame clones, some missing. Here the sample spans about 3,500 clones, roughly 50% being singletons. Sequencing was performed on gut tissue. These TCRs come from a female BALB/c mouse given C57BL/6 T cells with graft-versus-host disease after an allogeneic hematopoietic cell transplant.

In its sample, this clone was seen a few times. Genes and germline come from the mouse. The read terminates 1 residue ahead of where the CDR3 ends, so the germline J gene completes it. The chain carries TRBV26 and TRBJ2-1; D is uncertain. The V and J ends lost 6 bases and 7 bases respectively, with 7 bases between them. CDR1 is KGHPV, CDR2 FQNQEV, per germline (reference sequence). The CDR3 is 11 amino acids. The CDR3 spells CASSPLAEQFF. CDR3 DNA, as far as it was read: TGTGCCAGCAGCCCCCTGGCTGAGCAGTTC.

In this sample, this clone turned up a few times. Germline and genes: mouse. The CDR3 end lies 1 residue beyond the end of the read and is filled in from the germline J gene. This chain links TRBV31 with TRBJ2-7, with D perhaps matching TRBD1 (6 bases). V shed 0 bases and J shed 0 bases, with 9 bases lying between them. There are 14 residues in the CDR3. CDR1 is GKSSPN and CDR2 is SITVG in the germline V gene. CDR3 sequence: CAWSLGQSSYEQYF. The part of the CDR3 DNA that was read is TGTGCCTGGAGTCTAGGACAGAGCTCCTATGAACAGTAC.

A few counts support this clone. Gene names refer to mouse genes. The sequenced fragment ends 1 residue before the CDR3 boundary, so the rest is inferred from the germline J gene. The chain is built from TRBV26 and TRBJ1-6, with TRBD1 identical over 7 bases. TRBJ1-6 is an ORF for which the function is uncertain. V lost 4 bases to trimming and J lost 7 bases; unmatched junction nucleotides: 4. Germline assignment: CDR1 KGHPV and CDR2 FQNQEV (reference sequence). The length of the CDR3 is 14 residues. The DNA read from the CDR3 is TGTGCCAGCAGTCCTCAACAGGGGAATTCGCCCCTCTAC. Residues: CASSPQQGNSPLY. The complete CDR3 protein is CASSPQQGNSPLYF.

This clone was detected only once. Gene names and germline match the mouse. Sequencing ends 1 residue short of the CDR3 end; the germline J gene provides the rest. The V gene is TRBV13-1, the J gene TRBJ1-1; a possible D gene is TRBD1 (6 bases). Germline lookup yields CDR1 NSHNY and CDR2 SYGAGN. The V end lost 0 bases, the J end lost 4 bases, and 13 bases lay between the germline ends. The CDR3 has 15 residues. CDR3 DNA, as far as it was read: TGTGCCAGCAGTGATGGGGGGGGGCCAGGCACAGAAGTCTTC. Its protein is CASSDGGGPGTEVF. The whole CDR3 is CASSDGGGPGTEVFF.

This clone showed up just a few times. Genes and germline come from the mouse. The CDR3 DNA, read in part, is TGCTCCAGCAGTCAAAGGCGGTTCTATGAACAGTAC. Residues: CSSSQRRFYEQY. The full-length CDR3 reads as CSSSQRRFYEQYF. The chain has TRBV23 and TRBJ2-7. From the germline J gene comes the end of the CDR3, since the read stops 1 residue before it. The CDR3 has 13 amino acids. Germline V gene sequence: CDR1 KGHTA, CDR2 FQNQQP.

In its sample, this clone is large. Mouse gene names apply. The read gets to within 1 residue of the CDR3 end, and the germline J gene fills in the rest. The V and J genes are TRBV26 and TRBJ2-7; D is unresolved. The germline V gene encodes CDR1 KGHPV and CDR2 FQNQEV (reference sequence). The CDR3 runs 12 residues. V was pared by 2 bases and J by 4 bases, with 6 bases between. The CDR3 region is CASSLDFYEQYF. CDR3 DNA (partial): TGTGCCAGCAGTCTGGACTTTTATGAACAGTAC. Variable domain in full (rest from reference TRBV26 and TRBJ2-7): NSKVIQTPRYLVKGQGQKAKMRCIPEKGHPVVFWYQQNKNNEFKFLINFQNQEVLQQIDMTEKRFSAECPSNSPCSLEIQSSEAGDSALYLCASSLDFYEQYFGPGTRLTVL.

Points on this clone: Mouse germline and gene names are used. From the germline J gene comes the end of the CDR3, since the read stops 1 residue before it. This chain connects TRBV12-1 to TRBJ1-6, with unresolved D. TRBJ1-6 counts as an open reading frame of uncertain function. Germline V lookup: CDR1 SGHSN, CDR2 HYEKVE. The CDR3 contains 13 residues. V was trimmed by 4 bases and J by 3 bases, leaving 6 bases between them. The part of the CDR3 DNA that was read is TGTGCCAGCTCCTACAACTATAATTCGCCCCTCTAC. Residues: CASSYNYNSPLY. The whole CDR3 reads CASSYNYNSPLYF.

About this clone: Mouse germline and gene names are used. The CDR3 end is not reached by the read, which stops 1 residue before it; the germline J gene fills it in. The chain is built from TRBV19 and TRBJ1-4; D might be TRBD1 (6 bases). CDR1 is FNHDT and CDR2 is SITEND in the germline V gene (reference sequence). V was clipped by 0 bases and J by 4 bases, with 13 bases between them. The CDR3 runs 16 residues. The part of the CDR3 DNA that was read is TGTGCCAGCAGTATAGGGGGGGGACAAATCAACGAAAGATTATTT. This translates into CASSIGGGQINERLF. The entire CDR3 protein reads CASSIGGGQINERLFF.

Turning to this clone: Gene and germline names: mouse. The CDR3 end falls 1 residue outside the read, so it is completed with the germline J gene. This rearrangement joins TRBV19 to TRBJ2-7, with 10 positions matching TRBD2. J gave up 0 bases and V 4 bases, and 4 bases lay outside the gene matches. The CDR3 sequence is 15 residues long. In germline, CDR1 is FNHDT, CDR2 SITEND (reference sequence). This CDR3 reads CASSRLGGSSYEQYF. The sequenced part of the CDR3 DNA is TGTGCCAGCAGTCGACTGGGGGGAAGCTCCTATGAACAGTAC.

Details on this clone: Mouse germline and gene names are used. Read data end 1 residue before the CDR3 end; the end is taken from the germline J gene. The gene calls are TRBV26 and TRBJ2-5, with unresolved D. Per germline, CDR1 KGHPV and CDR2 FQNQEV (reference sequence). V lost 1 base, J lost 0 bases, and 5 bases lay in between. This CDR3 is 14 amino acids long. The CDR3 DNA, read in part, is TGTGCCAGCAGTCTGTTGGGTAACCAAGACACCCAGTAC. It codes for CASSLLGNQDTQY. In full, the CDR3 is CASSLLGNQDTQYF.

In this sample, this clone turned up once. The germline and genes are mouse ones. The read ends 1 residue shy of where the CDR3 ends; the end is completed using the germline J gene. The J gene is TRBJ1-4, the V gene TRBV16, with D possibly matching TRBD1 (6 bases). The CDR3 runs to 14 residues. V was cut by 2 bases and J by 3 bases, with 7 bases left in between. The germline CDR1 and CDR2 sequences are SGHSA and FRNQAP. The CDR3 sequence: CASSLKGANERLFF. The sequenced CDR3 bases are TGTGCAAGCAGCTTAAAGGGGGCCAACGAAAGATTATTT.

A note on this clone: Gene names are the mouse ones. CDR3 in amino acids: CASSAGTGDAEQFF. The part of the CDR3 DNA that was read is TGTGCCAGCTCTGCCGGGACAGGGGATGCTGAGCAGTTC. The gene calls are TRBV12-2 and TRBJ2-1; 10 positions agree with TRBD1. The missing CDR3 end, 1 residue past where the read stops, is filled in from the germline J gene. Per the germline V gene, CDR1 is SGHLS and CDR2 is HYDKME. This CDR3 is 14 amino acids long. The junction had 3 bases not matched to a gene; V was cut back by 3 bases and J by 5 bases. The whole variable domain, filled in from reference TRBV12-2 and TRBJ2-1, reads NSGVVQSPRYIIKGKGERSILKCIPISGHLSVAWYQQTQGQELKFFIQHYDKMERDKGNLPSRFSVQQFDDYHSEMNMSALELEDSAVYFCASSAGTGDAEQFFGPGTRLTVL.

A note on this clone: Any gene name here is a mouse gene name. The covered CDR3 bases are TGTGCCAGCAGCTCCCGGGACTGGTATGAACAGTAC. Residues: CASSSRDWYEQY. The entire CDR3 sequence reads CASSSRDWYEQYF. The rearrangement uses TRBV3 and TRBJ2-7; 8 bases are shared with TRBD2. Read coverage stops 1 residue before the CDR3 terminus; the germline J gene supplies the remainder. The germline gives CDR1 SNHLY, CDR2 FYNGKV (reference sequence). Germline trimming cut 4 bases from V and 4 bases from J; bases unmatched to any gene: 3. This CDR3 has 13 amino acids.

In the case of this clone: All gene names here are mouse names. The read ends 1 residue before the CDR3 terminus; that terminus is restored from the germline J gene. The V call is TRBV26, the J call TRBJ2-4, with a tentative D call TRBD2 (5 bases). CDR3 length equals 14 residues. V lost 4 bases and J lost 4, with 12 bases in between. Germline values: CDR1 KGHPV, CDR2 FQNQEV (reference sequence). CDR3 DNA, as far as it was read: TGTGCCAGCAGTCCCCGCCTGGGCGAAAACACCTTGTAC. The encoded protein is CASSPRLGENTLY. The whole CDR3 sequence reads CASSPRLGENTLYF.

Details on this clone: The genes are named according to mouse. The missing CDR3 end, 1 residue past where the read stops, is filled in from the germline J gene. The chain recombines TRBV12-1 with TRBJ2-4; a possible D gene is TRBD2 (6 bases). V was shortened by 2 bases and J by 2 bases, with 7 bases between the two germline ends. The CDR3 runs 13 residues. Germline CDR1 and CDR2: SGHSN and HYEKVE. The CDR3 region is CASSRGVQNTLYF. CDR3 DNA (partial): TGTGCCAGCTCTCGGGGGGTTCAAAACACCTTGTAC.

This clone was observed a few times. Germline and genes here are mouse. The part of the CDR3 DNA that was read is TGTGCCAGCAGTCGTGACAGTTCTGGAAATACGCTCTAT. Translating gives CASSRDSSGNTLY. The whole CDR3 sequence reads CASSRDSSGNTLYF. This chain joins TRBV26 and TRBJ1-3; perhaps TRBD1 as D (5 bases). The DNA ends 1 residue before the CDR3 does, and the rest of the CDR3 is filled in from the germline J gene. V was pared by 4 bases and J by 0 bases, with 7 bases between. The CDR3 runs to 14 residues. Germline V CDR1 and CDR2: KGHPV, FQNQEV (reference sequence). Variable domain in full (rest from reference TRBV26 and TRBJ1-3): NSKVIQTPRYLVKGQGQKAKMRCIPEKGHPVVFWYQQNKNNEFKFLINFQNQEVLQQIDMTEKRFSAECPSNSPCSLEIQSSEAGDSALYLCASSRDSSGNTLYFGEGSRLIVV.

By proportion, this clone is large (0.1 to 1%). The genes and germline here are from mouse. From the germline J gene comes the end of the CDR3, since the read stops 1 residue before it. This chain uses TRBV15 with TRBJ1-4; no reliable D call. Germline V CDR1 and CDR2: SGHND, FRSKSL. The CDR3 length is 11 residues. V dropped 3 bases and J dropped 7 bases, with 3 bases sitting between them. The CDR3 loop reads CASSLGERLFF. The sequenced CDR3 bases are TGTGCCAGCAGTTTGGGCGAAAGATTATTT. The variable domain in full, completed from reference TRBV15 and TRBJ1-4, reads DAGVTQTPRHEVAEKGQTIILKCEPVSGHNDLFWYRQTKIQGLELLSYFRSKSLMEDGGAFKDRFKAEMLNSSFSTLKIQPTEPKDSAVYLCASSLGERLFFGHGTKLSVL.

By frequency in the sample, this clone is large (0.1 to 1%). Here the gene names and germline are mouse. The CDR3 end falls 1 residue outside the read, so it is completed with the germline J gene. The rearrangement links TRBV26 to TRBJ2-7; the D is unclear. V lost 4 bases, J lost 3 bases, and 13 bases lay in between. Germline lookup yields CDR1 KGHPV and CDR2 FQNQEV (reference sequence). The CDR3 sequence is 14 residues long. The DNA read from the CDR3 is TGTGCCAGCAGTCCCGGACGGGTAATCTATGAACAGTAC. This encodes CASSPGRVIYEQY. The full CDR3 protein reads CASSPGRVIYEQYF.

A word on this clone: Genes and germline are mouse. The DNA read from the CDR3 is TGTGCCAGCAGTCTGAAGGCCCAAGACACCCAGTAC. As protein: CASSLKAQDTQY. In full, the CDR3 reads CASSLKAQDTQYF. This chain uses TRBV26 with TRBJ2-5, with D unclear. The read gets to within 1 residue of the CDR3 end, and the germline J gene fills in the rest. The CDR3 consists of 13 residues. The V end lost 2 bases, the J end lost 2 bases, and 5 bases lay between the germline ends. Germline V gene sequence: CDR1 KGHPV, CDR2 FQNQEV (reference sequence).

By sample fraction, this clone is medium-sized (0.01 to 0.1%). Any gene name here is a mouse gene name. The CDR3 DNA, read in part, is TGTGCCAGCAGCTCCGGGACTGGGGTGTATGAACAGTAC. It codes for CASSSGTGVYEQY. The full CDR3 sequence reads CASSSGTGVYEQYF. The gene calls are TRBV24 and TRBJ2-7; 10 bases are shared with TRBD2. The read stops 1 residue short of the end of the CDR3; the missing end is completed from the germline J gene. With 6 bases clipped from V and 4 bases from J, the junction kept 6 bases outside the gene matches. Germline values: CDR1 KGHTA, CDR2 FRNEEI. The CDR3 spans 14 residues.

This clone is judged medium-sized. Mouse gene names and germline throughout. The read terminates 1 residue ahead of where the CDR3 ends, so the germline J gene completes it. This sequence joins TRBV3 and TRBJ2-7; 13 bases match TRBD2. V dropped 5 bases and J dropped 5; count of bases not matched to a gene: 6. The CDR3 has 15 residues. Germline assignment: CDR1 SNHLY and CDR2 FYNGKV (reference sequence). CDR3 sequence: CASSLRTGGAHEQYF. The CDR3 bases that were read are TGTGCCAGCAGCCTCCGGACTGGGGGGGCGCATGAACAGTAC.

Concerning this clone: The genes are named according to mouse. The read ends 1 residue shy of where the CDR3 ends; the end is completed using the germline J gene. The J gene is TRBJ2-7, the V gene TRBV26; TRBD2 agrees at 7 bases. The CDR3 is made up of 14 amino acids. J gave up 0 bases and V 3 bases, and 2 bases lay outside the gene matches. CDR1 is KGHPV and CDR2 is FQNQEV in the germline V gene (reference sequence). The CDR3 protein is CASSLDWASYEQYF. The CDR3 DNA, read in part, is TGTGCCAGCAGTCTAGACTGGGCCTCCTATGAACAGTAC.

The sample holds one count of this clone. The gene symbols are mouse symbols. The CDR3 sequence: CASSLGTGGTQYF. The DNA read from the CDR3 is TGTGCCAGCAGTCTGGGGACAGGGGGCACCCAGTAC. This chain joins TRBV26 and TRBJ2-5; the match to TRBD1 covers 11 bases. The read finishes 1 residue shy of the CDR3 end, and the germline J gene is used to complete it. V was pared by 2 bases and J by 8 bases, with 0 bases of the junction left unmatched. The CDR3 has 13 amino acids. Germline assignment: CDR1 KGHPV and CDR2 FQNQEV (reference sequence). Supplemented by reference TRBV26 and TRBJ2-5, the full variable domain reads NSKVIQTPRYLVKGQGQKAKMRCIPEKGHPVVFWYQQNKNNEFKFLINFQNQEVLQQIDMTEKRFSAECPSNSPCSLEIQSSEAGDSALYLCASSLGTGGTQYFGPGTRLLVL.

To note about this clone: The listed genes are named as in mouse. The sequenced fragment ends 1 residue before the CDR3 boundary, so the rest is inferred from the germline J gene. J is TRBJ1-1 and V is TRBV13-1; the D gene is possibly TRBD1 (5 bases). The V end lost 2 bases, the J end lost 0 bases, and 5 bases lay between the germline ends. This CDR3 has 13 amino acids. The V gene's germline CDR1 is NSHNY and CDR2 SYGAGN. CDR3 amino acids: CASSEGANTEVFF. Incomplete CDR3 DNA: TGTGCCAGCAGTGAGGGGGCAAACACAGAAGTCTTC.

To note about this clone: Gene names are mouse gene names. The observed sequence ends 1 residue before the CDR3 terminus, with the missing tail filled in from the germline J gene. The genes are TRBV16 and TRBJ2-1; the match to TRBD2 covers 10 bases. The CDR3 extends over 15 amino acids. J gave up 7 bases and V 4 bases, and 7 bases lay outside the gene matches. Per the germline V gene, CDR1 is SGHSA and CDR2 is FRNQAP. CDR3 residues: CASSSDWGAGAEQFF. CDR3 DNA, as far as it was read: TGTGCAAGCAGCTCCGACTGGGGGGCGGGAGCTGAGCAGTTC.

Concerning this clone itself: Gene names and germline refer to mouse. Read coverage stops 1 residue before the CDR3 terminus; the germline J gene supplies the remainder. V and J are TRBV26 and TRBJ2-4; D may correspond to TRBD1 or TRBD2 (6 bases each). The length of the CDR3 is 14 residues. CDR1 is KGHPV, CDR2 FQNQEV, per germline (reference sequence). Trimming took off 3 bases at V and 3 bases at J, with 10 bases between the two ends. CDR3 loop: CASSLWGPQNTLYF. The sequenced CDR3 bases are TGTGCCAGCAGTCTTTGGGGGCCCCAAAACACCTTGTAC.

By frequency in the sample, this clone is medium-sized. Each gene name is a mouse one. The read terminates 1 residue ahead of where the CDR3 ends, so the germline J gene completes it. The chain combines TRBV15 with TRBJ2-1; 7 bases are a match to TRBD2. After removal of 1 base from V and 3 bases from J, the junction contained 0 bases not matched to a gene. This CDR3 comprises 14 residues. Germline V gene data show CDR1 as SGHND and CDR2 as FRSKSL. CDR3 amino acids: CASSLGGGYAEQFF. The DNA read from the CDR3 is TGTGCCAGCAGTTTAGGGGGGGGCTATGCTGAGCAGTTC.

A note on this clone: Mouse gene names apply. The CDR3 end is not reached by the read, which stops 1 residue before it; the germline J gene fills it in. The chain combines TRBV19 with TRBJ1-1; no clear D gene. The CDR3 loop spans 16 amino acids. Germline V gene sequence: CDR1 FNHDT, CDR2 SITEND (reference sequence). The V gene lost 2 bases and the J gene lost 1 base, with 15 bases spanning the gap. The covered CDR3 bases are TGTGCCAGCAGTATCACCCGGACGGGAGGGAACACAGAAGTCTTC. It codes for CASSITRTGGNTEVF. The entire CDR3 protein reads CASSITRTGGNTEVFF.

A word on this clone: Gene names denote mouse genes. With the read ending 1 residue before the CDR3 end, the germline J gene is used to fill in that end. This sequence joins TRBV26 and TRBJ1-1; the D gene is possibly TRBD1 (5 bases). Germline CDR1 reads KGHPV; CDR2 reads FQNQEV (reference sequence). This CDR3 region has 12 residues. V gave up 1 base and J gave up 8 bases, with 8 bases separating them. CDR3 region: CASSLFREEVFF. CDR3 DNA, as far as it was read: TGTGCCAGCAGTCTGTTCAGGGAGGAAGTCTTC.